The clone carrying this T cell receptor beta chain has only one observation. Categorization into cohorts depended on clinical history that participants reported. The source of the sample is a study of blood T cell repertoires in COVID-19. As for the study in general: Sources were T cells, B-cell-depleted T cells, or PBMCs; the material itself was cDNA or gDNA.

Using immunoSEQ multiplex PCR, the repertoire was profiled, and TCRdb retains in-frame clones only, with some absent. The sample consists of about 200,000 clones, 82% of them appearing once. The V gene's germline CDR1 is MNHEY and CDR2 SMNVEV (reference sequence). The CDR3 spans 13 residues. Trimming took 4 bases from V and 9 from J; bases not matched to a gene: 4. Specimen: PBMCs or T cells enriched from blood (not recorded which). The source is a woman aged 55-75 years with acute COVID-19. J is TRBJ2-1 and V is TRBV27; 9 bases fit TRBD2. CDR3 protein: CASSWASGVEQFF. The CDR3 region has the DNA TGTGCCAGCAGTTGGGCTAGCGGGGTTGAGCAGTTCTTC.